The rows below give T cell receptor beta chains drawn from one sample of a study of blood T cell repertoires in COVID-19. Method: immunoSEQ multiplex PCR; TCRdb's copy keeps in-frame clones and lacks some. This sample yields roughly 200,000 clones, of which around nine tenths are seen a single time; over 15% belongs to the top ten. The sequencing input was peripheral blood. These receptors were obtained from a man aged 50-60 years with COVID-19, enrolled during active disease. Both conserved end residues are trimmed from each CDR3.

v_call: TRBV7-9; j_call: TRBJ2-3; cdr3_aa: ASSAKPILAGSTDTQY
v_call: TRBV10-3; j_call: TRBJ2-5; cdr3_aa: AISDRYQETQY
v_call: TRBV2; j_call: TRBJ2-7; cdr3_aa: ASSEWGQGIPTYEQY
v_call: TRBV5-5; j_call: TRBJ2-1; cdr3_aa: ASSLLSANEQF
v_call: TRBV19; j_call: TRBJ2-2; cdr3_aa: ASRGSTGSGELF
v_call: TRBV28; j_call: TRBJ2-6; cdr3_aa: ASSLWAASGANVLT
v_call: TRBV6-5; j_call: TRBJ1-4; cdr3_aa: ASRPGQYEKLF
v_call: TRBV7-6; j_call: TRBJ2-7; cdr3_aa: ASSKVRDYEQY
v_call: TRBV27; j_call: TRBJ2-7; cdr3_aa: ASSPGQGAYEQY
v_call: TRBV27; j_call: TRBJ2-7; cdr3_aa: ASSRSGVAPPYEQY
v_call: TRBV7-3; j_call: TRBJ2-1; cdr3_aa: ASSSPGQNYNEQF
v_call: TRBV15; j_call: TRBJ2-7; cdr3_aa: ATSIQGAYEQY
v_call: TRBV18; j_call: TRBJ1-6; cdr3_aa: ASSPQANNSPLH
v_call: TRBV11-3; j_call: TRBJ2-7; cdr3_aa: ASSHGGVEQY
v_call: TRBV6-5; j_call: TRBJ1-1; cdr3_aa: ASSYSGQGATEAF
v_call: TRBV6-5; j_call: TRBJ2-5; cdr3_aa: ASSYAASGRAWAQY
v_call: TRBV5-1; j_call: TRBJ1-4; cdr3_aa: ASRTGQNNEKLF
v_call: TRBV2; j_call: TRBJ1-5; cdr3_aa: ATSTGLSNQPQH
v_call: TRBV28; j_call: TRBJ2-1; cdr3_aa: ASSSNGIGANEQF
v_call: TRBV28; j_call: TRBJ2-5; cdr3_aa: ASSLSGRQETQY
v_call: TRBV2; j_call: TRBJ2-2; cdr3_aa: ASSEPRGNTGELF
v_call: TRBV11-1; j_call: TRBJ2-5; cdr3_aa: ASSLGLTQY
v_call: TRBV21-1; j_call: TRBJ1-6; cdr3_aa: ASSKEGTGEGSPLH
v_call: TRBV4-1; j_call: TRBJ1-1; cdr3_aa: ASSPLMSAGTVRNTEAF
v_call: TRBV12-3/TRBV12-4; j_call: TRBJ2-7; cdr3_aa: ASPHRGAYEQY
v_call: TRBV27; j_call: TRBJ1-2; cdr3_aa: ASSPHVSGQSNYGYT
v_call: TRBV5-5; j_call: TRBJ1-6; cdr3_aa: ASSLGAGENSPLH
v_call: TRBV7-6; j_call: TRBJ2-2; cdr3_aa: ASSGGWVRGNTGELF
v_call: TRBV5-1; j_call: TRBJ2-3; cdr3_aa: ASSLMTRDTDTQY
v_call: TRBV3-1/TRBV3-2; j_call: TRBJ2-5; cdr3_aa: ASSYTAQETQY
v_call: TRBV5-4; j_call: TRBJ1-6; cdr3_aa: ASSFGQGATRLSPLH
v_call: TRBV6-6; j_call: TRBJ2-1; cdr3_aa: ASSHTWTSGRNINEQF
v_call: TRBV5-1; j_call: TRBJ1-4; cdr3_aa: ASSLGANEKLF
v_call: TRBV6-5; j_call: TRBJ1-1; cdr3_aa: ASTRAGGNTEAF
v_call: TRBV28; j_call: TRBJ1-6; cdr3_aa: ASSSSGGRKNSPLH
v_call: TRBV10-3; j_call: TRBJ1-2; cdr3_aa: AISTTGVAYT
v_call: TRBV11-2; j_call: TRBJ2-1; cdr3_aa: ASSFHTGGPGEQF
v_call: TRBV6-5; j_call: TRBJ1-2; cdr3_aa: ASSRQGAAHGYT